The rows below give T cell receptor beta chains drawn from one sample of a study of cytomegalovirus exposure and HLA in healthy donors. Some clones are missing from TCRdb's copy, which holds only in-frame ones; the method was immunoSEQ multiplex PCR. The data contain approximately 160,000 clones, around 76% of them singletons. Sample: PBMCs. These receptors were collected from a woman between 40 and 55 years old in good health and CMV-seronegative. CDR3s include the opening cysteine and the closing phenylalanine or tryptophan. The D gene is left open where the match is weak. Where a row states a size, it is once, few, many or the class of an expanded clone; other rows omit it.

j_call d_call clone_size v_call cdr3_aa cdr3_nt
TRBJ1-1 NA NA TRBV12-5 CASGPGGLTTNTEAFF TGTGCTAGTGGTCCCGGCGGCCTAACAACGAACACTGAAGCTTTCTTT
TRBJ2-5 TRBD1 NA TRBV5-6 CASSSTGDGTVEETQYF TGTGCCAGCAGCTCAACAGGGGACGGGACGGTAGAAGAGACCCAGTACTTC
TRBJ2-1 TRBD2 NA TRBV6-1 CASSDEGGPYNEQFF TGTGCCAGCAGTGATGAGGGAGGGCCCTACAATGAGCAGTTCTTC
TRBJ2-3 NA NA TRBV5-1 CASSLGSGAFTDTQYF TGCGCCAGCAGCTTGGGTTCGGGAGCCTTCACAGATACGCAGTATTTT
TRBJ2-7 TRBD2 NA TRBV5-1 CASSLRSDLAGSFYEQYF TGCGCCAGCAGCTTGAGGAGCGACCTAGCGGGTTCATTCTACGAGCAGTACTTC
TRBJ2-2 NA NA TRBV11-2 CASSSRQITGELFF TGTGCCAGCAGCTCCCGACAGATCACCGGGGAGCTGTTTTTT
TRBJ2-3 NA once TRBV9 CASSVGSADTQYF TGTGCCAGCAGCGTAGGATCGGCAGATACGCAGTATTTT
TRBJ2-7 NA NA TRBV6-1 CASSEIGAYEQYF TGTGCCAGCAGTGAAATCGGAGCCTACGAGCAGTACTTC
TRBJ2-5 TRBD2 NA TRBV7-3 CASSLSGSKETQYF TGTGCCAGCAGCTTAAGCGGGAGCAAAGAGACCCAGTACTTC
TRBJ1-2 TRBD1 NA TRBV27 CASTRSGGFRDYGYTF TGTGCCAGCACTCGATCAGGGGGCTTTCGAGACTATGGCTACACCTTC
TRBJ2-7 NA NA TRBV10-3 CAIRVAASYEQYF TGTGCCATCAGGGTAGCCGCCTCCTACGAGCAGTACTTC
TRBJ1-2 NA NA TRBV4-1 CASSQDQGRGGYTF TGCGCCAGCAGCCAAGATCAAGGGAGGGGTGGCTACACCTTC
TRBJ2-5 TRBD2 NA TRBV6-5 CASSYSGLEGTQYF TGTGCCAGCAGTTACTCGGGACTAGAAGGGACCCAGTACTTC
TRBJ1-1 NA NA TRBV5-1 CASSLGSPNTEAFF TGCGCCAGCAGCTTGGGAAGCCCTAACACTGAAGCTTTCTTT
TRBJ1-1 TRBD1 few TRBV28 CASTLGGAGDTEAFF TGTGCCAGCACCCTAGGGGGCGCCGGGGACACTGAAGCTTTCTTT
TRBJ2-3 NA NA TRBV5-1 CASSLGGVRTDTQYF TGCGCCAGCAGCTTGGGGGGGGTCCGCACAGATACGCAGTATTTT
TRBJ2-7 NA NA TRBV18 CASSPGEGYEQYF TGTGCCAGCTCCCCAGGGGAGGGGTACGAGCAGTACTTC
TRBJ2-2 TRBD1 NA TRBV9 CASSVDPGGVGRTGELFF TGTGCCAGCAGCGTAGACCCAGGGGGCGTGGGGAGGACCGGGGAGCTGTTTTTT
TRBJ2-3 NA NA TRBV5-1 CASSRESSTDTQYF TGCGCCAGCAGCCGGGAGTCTAGCACAGATACGCAGTATTTT
TRBJ2-3 TRBD1 once TRBV13 CASRGQGIENTQYF TGTGCCAGCAGGGGACAGGGAATCGAGAATACGCAGTATTTT
TRBJ2-1 TRBD2 NA TRBV5-1 CASSLGGSGSGSYNEQFF TGCGCCAGCAGCCTGGGGGGGAGCGGGAGTGGGTCCTACAATGAGCAGTTCTTC
TRBJ2-7 TRBD1 few TRBV27 CASSSGQGSWYF TGTGCCAGCAGTTCCGGACAGGGGTCTTGGTACTTC
TRBJ1-3 NA few TRBV13 CASSRGTSGNTIYF TGTGCCAGCAGCAGGGGGACATCTGGAAACACCATATATTTT
TRBJ2-1 TRBD2 NA TRBV29-1 CSVLKREAMGEQFF TGCAGCGTTTTAAAGCGGGAAGCGATGGGTGAGCAGTTCTTC
TRBJ1-2 NA NA TRBV29-1 CSVAQFQGSYGYTF TGCAGCGTTGCTCAATTCCAGGGCTCCTATGGCTACACCTTC
TRBJ2-1 TRBD1 NA TRBV25-1 CASSDGQGGYNEQFF TGTGCCAGCAGTGATGGACAGGGCGGGTACAATGAGCAGTTCTTC
TRBJ2-5 NA NA TRBV6-6 CASRPPTQDETQYF TGTGCCAGCAGACCCCCGACACAGGATGAGACCCAGTACTTC
TRBJ2-4 NA NA TRBV7-3 CASSPQGNGGSIQYF TGTGCCAGCAGCCCACAGGGTAACGGGGGGAGCATTCAGTACTTC
TRBJ2-3 NA NA TRBV7-3 CASSSGLSGTDTQYF TGTGCCAGCAGCTCGGGACTTTCGGGCACAGATACGCAGTATTTT
TRBJ2-3 NA NA TRBV6-6 CASTPPGINTDTQYF TGTGCCAGCACCCCCCCCGGGATCAACACAGATACGCAGTATTTT
TRBJ2-7 NA once TRBV13 CASSLESKDPYEQYF TGTGCCAGCAGCTTAGAGAGCAAAGATCCCTACGAGCAGTACTTC
TRBJ2-7 NA NA TRBV5-1 CASSLAEGTYEQYF TGCGCCAGCAGCTTGGCGGAGGGAACCTACGAGCAGTACTTC
TRBJ2-7 TRBD2 NA TRBV6-1 CASSEGPAGVISYEQYF TGTGCCAGCAGTGAAGGCCCAGCGGGGGTCATCTCCTACGAGCAGTACTTC
TRBJ1-1 NA NA TRBV7-9 CASSLETRGNTEAFF TGTGCCAGCAGCTTAGAGACGCGGGGGAACACTGAAGCTTTCTTT
TRBJ2-1 NA few TRBV28 CATSRLGLYNEQFF TGTGCCACCTCGAGGTTGGGTTTATACAATGAGCAGTTCTTC